The 27 T cell receptor beta chains below come from one sample, sequenced in a study of OX40 agonist ivuxolimab in advanced cancers. Clones were sequenced by immunoSEQ multiplex PCR, and TCRdb holds only the in-frame ones, with some missing. Of under 14,000 clones in the sample, around 73% are singletons; the top ten hold roughly 34%. The sample consisted of CD4+ or CD8+ T cells sorted from blood, taken in a trial of the OX40 agonist ivuxolimab. The receptors here all came from an adult with an advanced solid tumor such as melanoma, head and neck, liver or kidney cancer.

The CDR3 protein is CASSFVPGQLLTGELFF. The CDR3 coding sequence is TGTGCCAGCAGTTTTGTACCGGGACAGTTACTCACCGGGGAGCTGTTTTTT. This chain connects TRBV28 to TRBJ2-2; 7 bases match TRBD1. The CDR3 spans 17 residues. Germline trimming cut 3 bases from V and 4 bases from J; bases unmatched to any gene: 11. The germline gives CDR1 MDHEN, CDR2 SYDVKM.

For this clone: The junction departs from germline at one end; a sequencing error may be responsible. The chain joins TRBV10-3 to TRBJ2-1; D not certain. The CDR3 extends over 11 amino acids. The germline V gene has CDR1 ENHRY and CDR2 SYGVKD. CDR3 loop: CASSQTHEQFF. The CDR3 nucleotides read TGTGCCAGCAGTCAGACGCATGAGCAGTTCTTC.

The chain couples TRBV5-6 to TRBJ1-5; 9 bases are shared with TRBD1. CDR1 is SGHDT, CDR2 YYEEEE, per germline. The junction had 6 bases not matched to a gene; V was cut back by 1 base and J by 1 base. This CDR3 is built from 17 residues. Written as DNA, the CDR3 is TGTGCCAGCAGCTTGTTTACCGGGACAGGGAGCAATCAGCCCCAGCATTTT. Translation: CASSLFTGTGSNQPQHF.

There are a few counts of this clone. The chain recombines TRBV4-3 with TRBJ2-7; TRBD1 matches at 8 bases. With V trimmed by 3 bases and J by 1 base, 8 bases remained unmatched. The length of the CDR3 is 16 residues. CDR1 and CDR2 from the germline V gene are LGHNA and YSLEER. The CDR3 is CASSHSMTGESYEQYF. In nucleotides, the CDR3 is TGCGCCAGCAGCCATAGTATGACAGGGGAGTCCTACGAGCAGTACTTC.

Points on this clone: At the DNA level, this CDR3 is encoded by other sequences in the same sample as well. The chain is built from TRBV27 and TRBJ1-1, with D possibly matching TRBD1 (6 bases). The V end lost 2 bases, the J end lost 1 base, and 11 bases lay between the germline ends. The CDR3 extends over 15 amino acids. Germline CDR1 reads MNHEY; CDR2 reads SMNVEV (reference sequence). The CDR3 DNA follows: TGTGCCAGCAGTTTAAGATCCAGGGGGAACACTGAAGCTTTCTTT. It is translated as CASSLRSRGNTEAFF.

This CDR3 reads CASSGQMINYGYTF. CDR3 nucleotides: TGTGCCAGCAGCGGACAGATGATAAACTATGGCTACACCTTC. J is TRBJ1-2 and V is TRBV5-4; perhaps TRBD1 as D (6 bases). This CDR3 is built from 14 residues. V lost 4 bases and J lost 2, with 12 bases in between. Germline V lookup: CDR1 SGHNT, CDR2 YYREEE (reference sequence).

The rearrangement links TRBV4-1 to TRBJ1-5; tentative D call: TRBD1 (5 bases). V lost 0 bases to trimming and J lost 9 bases, with 18 bases between them. The CDR3 extends over 16 amino acids. CDR1 and CDR2 (germline): MGHRA, YSYEKL. Here the CDR3 reads CASSQEGTEAKRPQHF. CDR3 DNA: TGCGCCAGCAGCCAAGAAGGGACCGAGGCTAAGAGGCCCCAGCATTTT.

This clone occurred a few times. The V gene is TRBV14, the J gene TRBJ1-2; D gene uncertain. The CDR3 runs 13 residues. The germline gives CDR1 SGHDN, CDR2 FVKESK. Trimming took off 2 bases at V and 6 bases at J, with 10 bases between the two ends. The CDR3 bases are TGTGCCAGCAGCCAAATCACACAGAATGGCTACACCTTC. Protein: CASSQITQNGYTF.

The rearrangement joins TRBV30 to TRBJ2-2; no firm D call. CDR3 length equals 15 residues. V lost 0 bases to trimming and J lost 2 bases, with 10 bases between them. Germline V gives CDR1 GTSNPN, CDR2 SVGIG (reference sequence). CDR3 coding DNA: TGTGCCTGGAGTGTAGGGCAGGCAAACACCGGGGAGCTGTTTTTT. It translates to CAWSVGQANTGELFF.

The chain combines TRBV28 with TRBJ1-2; weak D call: TRBD1 (5 bases). Trimming removed 11 bases at V and 8 bases at J, with 15 bases between. Per the germline V gene, CDR1 is MDHEN and CDR2 is SYDVKM. The CDR3 is made up of 11 amino acids. The CDR3 nucleotides are TGTGCCGGGGGGGAGGGCTACGGCTACACCTTC. Residues: CAGGEGYGYTF.

This clone was seen a few times. This chain links TRBV28 with TRBJ1-2; D unclear. The CDR3 has 14 residues. Germline V gene lookup returns CDR1 MDHEN and CDR2 SYDVKM. V was shortened by 2 bases and J by 4 bases, with 11 bases between the two germline ends. As DNA, the CDR3 is TGTGCCAGCAGTTTAATGGGGAGTCGCTATGGCTACACCTTC. Translated, it gives CASSLMGSRYGYTF.

The chain carries TRBV7-2 and TRBJ1-2; D uncertain. Germline assignment: CDR1 SGHTA and CDR2 FQGNSA. Trimming took 1 base from V and 5 from J, leaving 8 bases between them. This CDR3 comprises 13 residues. CDR3 residues: CASSLDRRYGYTF. The CDR3 DNA reads as TGTGCCAGCAGCTTAGACAGAAGATATGGCTACACCTTC.

The rearrangement links TRBV12-2 to TRBJ1-4; the D call TRBD1 from the table was never checked on the DNA. TRBV12-2 is recorded as a pseudogene. The CDR3 is 11 residues long. CDR3 in amino acids: CASYSGEKLFF. In DNA form, the CDR3 reads TGTGCAAGTTACAGTGGGGAAAAACTGTTTTTT.

V gene TRBV7-3 combines with J gene TRBJ2-3, with 13 bases fitting TRBD2. The CDR3 sequence is 15 residues long. V trimming: 6 bases; J trimming: 6 bases; junction bases outside the gene matches: 6. CDR1 is SGHTA, CDR2 FQGTGA, per germline. CDR3 nucleotides: TGTGCCAGCAGACTGGGACTAGCGGGGTTGGATACGCAGTATTTT. Residues: CASRLGLAGLDTQYF.

This chain links TRBV7-9 with TRBJ1-1, with a tentative D call TRBD1 (6 bases). Trimming took 4 bases from V and 5 from J, leaving 17 bases between them. The CDR3 is made up of 15 amino acids. CDR1 is SEHNR and CDR2 is FQNEAQ in the germline V gene (reference sequence). The CDR3 DNA reads as TGTGCCAGCAGCTCGCTGGGGGGGCAAGGAACTGAAGCTTTCTTT. Translation gives CASSSLGGQGTEAFF.

There are many counts of this clone. The chain carries TRBV6-8 and TRBJ2-1, with no clear D. This CDR3 has 11 amino acids. V shed 5 bases and J shed 8 bases, with 7 bases lying between them. Germline assignment: CDR1 MNHGY and CDR2 SAAAGT. CDR3 DNA: TGTGCCAGCAGTCAGACGCATGAGCAGTTCTTC. Amino acid sequence: CASSQTHEQFF.

The chain employs TRBV6-5 and TRBJ1-2, with D unresolved. The CDR3 has 10 amino acids. CDR1 and CDR2 from the germline V gene are MNHEY and SVGAGI. With 8 bases removed from V and 6 bases from J, the gap between germline ends came to 7 bases. The CDR3, as DNA: TGTGCCAGCCGCGGTAATGGCTACACCTTC. This sequence encodes CASRGNGYTF.

The table lists this clone with a few counts. J is TRBJ2-7 and V is TRBV11-2; the D gene could be TRBD1 or TRBD2 (6 bases each). Germline V CDR1 and CDR2: SGHAT, FQNNGV. The CDR3 length is 17 residues. The germline V and J ends were trimmed by 4 bases and 5 bases, with 24 bases remaining between them. The CDR3 DNA reads as TGTGCCAGCAGCTCGGGGCTTAGGGGGGTCTACCTGAACGAGCAGTACTTC. This translates into CASSSGLRGVYLNEQYF.

This clone was seen only a few times. V usage is TRBV13 and J usage is TRBJ2-7, with 8 bases matching TRBD2. Germline V lookup: CDR1 PRHDT, CDR2 FYEKMQ (reference sequence). This CDR3 region has 17 residues. Trimming took 4 bases from V and 1 from J; bases not matched to a gene: 12. CDR3 sequence (DNA): TGTGCCAGCAGCTCCGGACCTCTCGGGGGGGGGTCCTACGAGCAGTACTTC. It encodes CASSSGPLGGGSYEQYF. The whole variable domain, filled in from reference TRBV13 and TRBJ2-7, reads AAGVIQSPRHLIKEKRETATLKCYPIPRHDTVYWYQQGPGQDPQFLISFYEKMQSDKGSIPDRFSAQQFSDYHSELNMSSLELGDSALYFCASSSGPLGGGSYEQYFGPGTRLTVT.

This clone showed up just a few times. The chain has TRBV11-2 and TRBJ2-1, with D perhaps assigned TRBD1 or TRBD2 (5 bases each). This CDR3 contains 17 residues. CDR1 SGHAT and CDR2 FQNNGV come from the germline V gene. V was cut by 3 bases and J by 5 bases, with 20 bases left in between. The chain's CDR3 is CASSFSPPGPVDNEQFF. In DNA, the CDR3 is TGTGCCAGCAGCTTTTCCCCTCCGGGACCGGTGGACAATGAGCAGTTCTTC.

The V gene is TRBV5-5, the J gene TRBJ2-1; the D is unclear. V lost 1 base and J 3 bases, leaving 8 bases between the germline ends. CDR1 and CDR2 from the germline V gene are SGHKS and YYEKEE (reference sequence). The CDR3 length is 14 residues. The CDR3 region has the DNA TGTGCCAGCAGCTTGATTACCGGCTACAATGAGCAGTTCTTC. Its protein product is CASSLITGYNEQFF.

The rearrangement uses TRBV27 and TRBJ1-1, with a tentative D call TRBD1 (6 bases). V lost 4 bases to trimming and J lost 5 bases, with 11 bases between them. The CDR3 runs to 13 residues. Germline-derived CDR1 and CDR2 are MNHEY and SMNVEV (reference sequence). CDR3 nucleotides: TGTGCCAGCAGTTCCCAGGGGTTTACTGAAGCTTTCTTT. Its translation is CASSSQGFTEAFF.

This chain links TRBV6-5 with TRBJ2-7; D is uncertain. Trimming stripped 2 bases from V and 0 bases from J, with 8 bases between. CDR1 and CDR2 (germline): MNHEY, SVGAGI. The CDR3 has 14 residues. CDR3 coding DNA: TGTGCCAGCAGTTACGGAGACTCCTCCTACGAGCAGTACTTC. It codes for CASSYGDSSYEQYF.

The gene calls are TRBV6-5 and TRBJ2-7, with unresolved D. This CDR3 has 12 amino acids. The germline V gene has CDR1 MNHEY and CDR2 SVGAGI. V was clipped by 8 bases and J by 2 bases, with 10 bases between them. DNA of the CDR3: TGTGCCAGCTCGGGTCCAACCTACGAGCAGTACTTC. It specifies CASSGPTYEQYF.

The chain is built from TRBV19 and TRBJ1-2; TRBD1 matches 9 bases. CDR3 length equals 17 residues. The V gene end was trimmed by 5 bases and the J gene end by 3 bases; junction bases not matched to a gene: 13. Per germline, CDR1 LNHDA and CDR2 SQIVND (reference sequence). CDR3 in amino acids: CASSPRQGVKGYYGYTF. Written as DNA, the CDR3 is TGTGCCAGTAGTCCCCGACAGGGGGTGAAGGGCTACTATGGCTACACCTTC.

The chain combines TRBV7-8 with TRBJ1-2, with 11 nucleotides matching TRBD1. The CDR3 runs to 13 residues. The ends lost 8 bases at V and 7 bases at J; junction bases unmatched: 6. CDR1 SGHVS and CDR2 FQNEAQ come from the germline V gene. CDR3 loop: CASRGQGALGYTF. The CDR3 DNA follows: TGTGCCAGCCGAGGACAGGGGGCTCTTGGCTACACCTTC.

V usage is TRBV27 and J usage is TRBJ1-1; possible D gene TRBD1, 5 bases. There are 14 residues in the CDR3. Per the germline V gene, CDR1 is MNHEY and CDR2 is SMNVEV (reference sequence). The V and J ends lost 2 bases and 8 bases respectively, with 15 bases between them. CDR3 coding DNA: TGTGCCAGCAGTTTAGTAATAGGGACTTCCGAAGCTTTCTTT. Residues: CASSLVIGTSEAFF.